Listed here are 23 T cell receptor beta chains from one sample, sequenced in a study of T cells in Graves' hyperthyroidism and ophthalmopathy. Amplified TCR beta CDR3 regions came from RNA transcripts. With the HTBI primer set, the TCR CDR3 went through a first round of RT-PCR. TCRdb re-derived calls from the multiplex PCR reads in MiXCR, one entry per CDR3 protein. The sample holds hundreds of thousands of distinct CDR3 sequences, roughly 37% seen once. Sequencing used blood. These receptors were obtained from a young man with Graves' hyperthyroidism.

This clonotype was recorded many times. In DNA, the CDR3 is TGCAGCGTTGATCAGGGGAACACTGAAGCTTTCTTT. It is translated as CSVDQGNTEAFF. The chain carries TRBV29-1 and TRBJ1-1; a weak D match, TRBD1 (5 bases). The CDR3 is 12 residues long. The germline V gene has CDR1 SQVTM and CDR2 ANQGSEA. The V end lost 3 bases, the J end lost 1 base, and 6 bases lay between the germline ends.

This chain links TRBV25-1 with TRBJ1-1; 7 bases line up with TRBD1. V was pared by 4 bases and J by 1 base, with 9 bases of the junction left unmatched. From germline, CDR1 is MGHDK and CDR2 SYGVNS. The length of the CDR3 is 16 residues. CDR3 residues: CASSARLAGGNTEAFF. The CDR3 DNA is TGTGCCAGCAGTGCTAGATTGGCAGGGGGGAACACTGAAGCTTTCTTT.

This sequence joins TRBV2 and TRBJ2-6; weak D call: TRBD1 (6 bases). The CDR3 loop spans 16 amino acids. The germline CDR1 and CDR2 sequences are SNHLY and FYNNEI. Trimming took 8 bases from V and 4 from J, leaving 18 bases between them. CDR3 loop: CASSGRGGEGANVLTF. The CDR3, as DNA: TGTGCCAGCTCGGGCAGGGGTGGTGAGGGGGCCAACGTCCTGACTTTC.

The chain recombines TRBV9 with TRBJ1-1; 12 bases align to TRBD1. Germline CDR1 SGDLS, CDR2 YYNGEE. Trimming took 7 bases from V and 5 from J; bases not matched to a gene: 9. The length of the CDR3 is 15 residues. CDR3: CASQGQGAIGTEAFF. The CDR3 DNA is TGTGCCAGCCAGGGACAGGGGGCAATAGGGACTGAAGCTTTCTTT.

This clonotype was counted many times. The chain links TRBV2 to TRBJ2-7; D is ambiguous. The CDR3 covers 14 residues. CDR1 SNHLY and CDR2 FYNNEI come from the germline V gene. Trimming took 6 bases from V and 0 from J, leaving 12 bases between them. The CDR3 region is CASSQEASSYEQYF. The DNA of the CDR3 is TGTGCCAGCAGCCAGGAAGCGTCCTCCTACGAGCAGTACTTC.

This clonotype appeared many times. The V gene is TRBV12-3 or TRBV12-4, the J gene TRBJ1-4; perhaps TRBD1 as D (5 bases). V lost 8 bases to trimming and J lost 8 bases, with 12 bases between them. The CDR3 has 12 amino acids. For the CDR3, the DNA is TGTGCCAGCGCACAGGCGAGAGAAAAACTGTTTTTT. It codes for CASAQAREKLFF.

This clonotype was seen a few times. V is TRBV2 and J is TRBJ1-6; 7 bases agree with TRBD1. Losses at the gene ends were 6 bases for V and 7 bases for J; bases not matched to a gene: 9. The CDR3 is 15 amino acids. The germline gives CDR1 SNHLY, CDR2 FYNNEI. The CDR3 here is CASSLTGLGNSPLHF. The DNA of the CDR3 is TGTGCCAGCAGCCTGACAGGGCTGGGGAATTCACCCCTCCACTTT.

V gene TRBV10-2 combines with J gene TRBJ1-3; D is unresolved. V was cut by 5 bases and J by 4 bases, with 15 bases left in between. CDR1 and CDR2 from the germline V gene are WSHSY and SAAADI. The CDR3 is 15 residues long. The CDR3 reads CASSPYRGSGNTIYF. DNA for the CDR3: TGCGCCAGCAGTCCGTATCGGGGTTCAGGAAACACCATATATTTT.

V and J are TRBV10-3 and TRBJ1-6, with unresolved D. The germline V gene encodes CDR1 ENHRY and CDR2 SYGVKD. The CDR3 spans 14 residues. Trimming took off 3 bases at V and 5 bases at J, with 8 bases between the two ends. The chain's CDR3 is CAISEIGNNSPLHF. The CDR3 coding sequence is TGTGCCATCAGTGAAATAGGGAATAATTCACCCCTCCACTTT.

This clonotype has only a few counts. The chain carries TRBV12-3 or TRBV12-4 and TRBJ1-2; D gene ambiguous. The CDR3 has 13 amino acids. The ends were cut back, 7 bases at V and 0 bases at J, with 9 bases in the middle. CDR3 loop: CASTMGTNYGYTF. The CDR3 DNA reads as TGTGCCAGCACCATGGGGACTAACTATGGCTACACCTTC.

This clonotype was observed a few times. This sequence joins TRBV29-1 and TRBJ2-3; 8 bases align to TRBD2. V dropped 6 bases and J dropped 6; count of bases not matched to a gene: 2. Germline V CDR1 and CDR2: SQVTM, ANQGSEA. The CDR3 sequence is 11 residues long. The CDR3 protein is CSVAGDDTQYF. The DNA for the CDR3 is TGCAGCGTAGCGGGAGACGATACGCAGTATTTT.

As concerns this clonotype: One end of the junction does not line up with germline, which may come from a read error. The chain couples TRBV4-1 to TRBJ2-7; TRBD2 aligns across 12 bases. The V gene's germline CDR1 is MGHRA and CDR2 YSYEKL. The CDR3 covers 15 residues. The CDR3: CASSSSGGVTYKQYF. The CDR3 region has the DNA TGCGCCAGCAGCTCTAGCGGGGGGGTTACCTACAAGCAGTACTTC.

This clonotype has at least ten counts. The rearrangement links TRBV12-3 or TRBV12-4 to TRBJ2-5, with 8 bases fitting TRBD2. The CDR3 sequence is 14 residues long. After removal of 6 bases from V and 5 bases from J, the junction contained 8 bases not matched to a gene. CDR3 residues: CASSGTSGPETQYF. The CDR3 bases are TGTGCCAGCAGCGGAACTAGCGGACCGGAGACCCAGTACTTC.

The sample holds many counts of this clonotype. The chain uses TRBV6-6 and TRBJ2-7, with TRBD1 matching 9 bases. Looked up from germline, CDR1 is MNHNY and CDR2 is SVGAGI (reference sequence). There are 16 residues in the CDR3. The ends lost 2 bases at V and 3 bases at J; junction bases unmatched: 8. CDR3 loop: CASSYLTGGDVYEQYF. The CDR3 DNA sequence: TGTGCCAGCAGTTACCTGACAGGGGGGGATGTCTACGAGCAGTACTTC.

About this clonotype: A much more abundant neighbour one base away suggests this may be a read error. J is TRBJ2-7 and V is TRBV11-3; D is unresolved. The germline gives CDR1 SGHNT, CDR2 YENEEA. The CDR3 length is 11 residues. Deletions cut 2 bases from V and 5 bases from J, with 4 bases between. CDR3 sequence (DNA): TGTGCCAGCAGCTTAATCCACGAGCAGTACTTC. Amino acid sequence: CASSLIHEQYF.

CDR3 in DNA: TGTGCCACCAGCAGAGATGGGGGATCAGAGACCCAGTACTTC. Translating it yields CATSRDGGSETQYF. The chain couples TRBV15 to TRBJ2-5; D may correspond to TRBD1 or TRBD2 (5 bases each). CDR1 is LNHNV and CDR2 is YYDKDF in the germline V gene (reference sequence). This CDR3 comprises 14 residues. The V and J ends lost 0 bases and 4 bases respectively, with 9 bases between them.

There are a few counts of this clonotype. The V call is TRBV5-1, the J call TRBJ1-2; D gene ambiguous. CDR1 is SGHRS, CDR2 YFSETQ, per germline. The CDR3 runs to 14 residues. V lost 0 bases and J lost 6, with 12 bases in between. CDR3 sequence (DNA): TGCGCCAGCAGCTTGGGAAAAGGGAAACATGGCTACACCTTC. Amino acids: CASSLGKGKHGYTF. Full variable domain (remainder filled in from reference TRBV5-1 and TRBJ1-2): KAGVTQTPRYLIKTRGQQVTLSCSPISGHRSVSWYQQTPGQGLQFLFEYFSETQRNKGNFPGRFSGRQFSNSRSEMNVSTLELGDSALYLCASSLGKGKHGYTFGSGTRLTVV.

This clonotype has just one count. The chain joins TRBV15 to TRBJ1-5, with TRBD1 as a possible D gene (5 bases). Trimming left V 5 bases short and J 11 bases short, with 13 bases between. The CDR3 runs to 12 residues. Per germline, CDR1 LNHNV and CDR2 YYDKDF (reference sequence). The CDR3 sequence: CATSPGGETQHF. The CDR3, as DNA: TGTGCCACCAGCCCCGGGGGGGAGACCCAGCATTTT.

There are many counts of this clonotype. This sequence joins TRBV2 and TRBJ2-6, with 9 bases identical to TRBD1. Trimming took 8 bases from V and 2 from J; bases not matched to a gene: 10. Germline V gene lookup returns CDR1 SNHLY and CDR2 FYNNEI. The CDR3 spans 17 residues. This chain's CDR3 is CASAWDRVIPGANVLTF. DNA for the CDR3: TGTGCCAGCGCATGGGACAGGGTCATTCCTGGGGCCAACGTCCTGACTTTC. Supplemented by reference TRBV2 and TRBJ2-6, the full variable domain reads EPEVTQTPSHQVTQMGQEVILRCVPISNHLYFYWYRQILGQKVEFLVSFYNNEISEKSEIFDDQFSVERPDGSNFTLKIRSTKLEDSAMYFCASAWDRVIPGANVLTFGAGSRLTVL.

This clonotype was seen repeatedly, ten times or more. This sequence joins TRBV2 and TRBJ2-5; weak D call: TRBD1 (5 bases). Looked up from germline, CDR1 is SNHLY and CDR2 is FYNNEI. With 7 bases removed from V and 0 bases from J, the gap between germline ends came to 9 bases. The CDR3 is 13 amino acids. The CDR3 sequence: CASNTGNQETQYF. The CDR3 region has the DNA TGTGCCAGCAACACAGGCAACCAAGAGACCCAGTACTTC.

This clonotype was seen a handful of times. The chain uses TRBV5-5 and TRBJ1-2, with D tentatively TRBD1 (5 bases). V was clipped by 5 bases and J by 4 bases, with 18 bases between them. Looked up from germline, CDR1 is SGHKS and CDR2 is YYEKEE (reference sequence). This CDR3 has 15 amino acids. The CDR3 nucleotides read TGTGCCAGCAGTCCCCTCTTGGCAGGGAGCTATGGCTACACCTTC. This translates into CASSPLLAGSYGYTF.

As regards this clonotype: The junction departs from the called germline gene at one end, perhaps through a read error. The CDR3 nucleotides read TGTGCCAGTGCCCCGGAGGGGCGACCGCGTGGCTACACCTTC. Protein sequence: CASAPEGRPRGYTF. The V gene is TRBV12-5, the J gene TRBJ1-2, with D possibly being TRBD1 (5 bases). Germline V gene sequence: CDR1 LGHNT, CDR2 FRNRAP. CDR3 length: 14 residues.

In its sample, this clonotype was seen a few times. The chain links TRBV19 to TRBJ1-5, with D possibly matching TRBD1 (6 bases). CDR1 and CDR2 from the germline V gene are LNHDA and SQIVND (reference sequence). Trimming removed 4 bases from V and 7 bases from J, with 23 bases in between. The CDR3 has 17 residues. CDR3 in amino acids: CASSTNEGGARWQPQHF. The CDR3 DNA reads as TGTGCCAGTAGTACCAATGAGGGGGGGGCGAGGTGGCAGCCCCAGCATTTT.